This record concerns one TCR beta chain sequence. This entry belongs to a study of cytomegalovirus exposure and HLA in healthy donors. 13 Jbeta primers and 60 Vbeta primers were used for the PCR. TCRdb keeps only in-frame clones here, not all; method: immunoSEQ multiplex PCR. The table shows 150,000 to 200,000 clones, with more than 70% occurring only once. Germline V lookup: CDR1 SGDLS, CDR2 YYNGEE. The CDR3 is made up of 13 amino acids. Trimming removed 4 bases from V and 7 bases from J; junction bases left unmatched: 7. What was sequenced was PBMCs. This sequence joins TRBV9 and TRBJ2-7, with 8 bases lining up with TRBD2. The TCR comes from a male donor in good health and CMV-seropositive. CDR3 DNA sequence: TGTGCCAGCAGCTTCGGGGGGGACACAGAGCAGTACTTC. Protein: CASSFGGDTEQYF.